Each of the 20 T cell receptor beta chains below was sequenced from the same sample in a study of technical replicates of blood from a handful of donors. Here immunoSEQ multiplex PCR was the method, and the copy in TCRdb shows in-frame clones only, minus some. Among approximately 94,000 clones listed, less than 96% were seen once. Sequencing used T cells isolated from PBMCs. These receptor sequences come from a human donor in good health.

The V and J genes are TRBV7-9 and TRBJ1-1, with unresolved D. Germline V gene data show CDR1 as SEHNR and CDR2 as FQNEAQ (reference sequence). The CDR3 totals 10 residues. V was clipped by 5 bases and J by 7 bases, with 5 bases between them. The CDR3 reads CASSQIEAFF. The CDR3 DNA follows: TGTGCCAGCAGCCAAATTGAAGCTTTCTTT.

The genes are TRBV27 and TRBJ2-1, with 12 bases matching TRBD2. CDR1 is MNHEY and CDR2 is SMNVEV in the germline V gene (reference sequence). The CDR3 is made up of 16 amino acids. The V segment lost 8 bases and the J segment 8 bases; nucleotides outside the gene matches: 13. CDR3 sequence: CASSPGASGRAHEQFF. The CDR3, as DNA: TGTGCCAGCTCCCCAGGGGCTAGCGGGAGGGCCCATGAGCAGTTCTTC.

This clone was seen only a few times. The rearrangement uses TRBV9 and TRBJ1-1; TRBD1 is a possible D gene (6 bases). The germline V gene encodes CDR1 SGDLS and CDR2 YYNGEE. This CDR3 has 12 amino acids. The germline V and J ends were trimmed by 0 bases and 7 bases, with 7 bases remaining between them. CDR3 amino acids: CASSVAGVEAFF. The CDR3, as DNA: TGTGCCAGCAGCGTAGCAGGGGTTGAAGCTTTCTTT.

This chain joins TRBV7-9 and TRBJ2-4; 8 bases line up with TRBD1. Trimming at V came to 5 bases and at J to 1 base, leaving 7 bases not matched to a gene. Germline V gives CDR1 SEHNR, CDR2 FQNEAQ (reference sequence). CDR3 length equals 16 residues. The CDR3 DNA reads as TGTGCCAGCAGCCGACAGGGGCGCCGGGCCAAAAACATTCAGTACTTC. Its protein product is CASSRQGRRAKNIQYF.

This clone has only a few counts. The chain has TRBV7-9 and TRBJ1-1; D remains ambiguous. Germline V lookup: CDR1 SEHNR, CDR2 FQNEAQ (reference sequence). The CDR3 runs to 13 residues. Trimming took off 5 bases at V and 5 bases at J, with 12 bases between the two ends. The CDR3 loop is CASSTAWETEAFF. CDR3 DNA: TGTGCCAGCAGCACGGCTTGGGAGACTGAAGCTTTCTTT.

The chain is built from TRBV30 and TRBJ1-6; tentatively, D is TRBD1 (6 bases). Germline V gene lookup returns CDR1 GTSNPN and CDR2 SVGIG (reference sequence). V lost 0 bases and J 8 bases, leaving 20 bases between the germline ends. The CDR3 sequence is 17 residues long. CDR3 bases: TGTGCCTGGAGTGTATTGAACAGGGAGCTTCGGGATTCACCCCTCCACTTT. It specifies CAWSVLNRELRDSPLHF.

The chain couples TRBV29-1 to TRBJ1-2; 9 bases agree with TRBD1. The germline CDR1 and CDR2 sequences are SQVTM and ANQGSEA. J lost 6 bases, V lost 2 bases, and 10 bases had no gene match. The CDR3 is 15 residues long. Written as DNA, the CDR3 is TGCAGCGTTGAAACCGGGACAGGGAATTGGAATGGCTACACCTTC. Translated: CSVETGTGNWNGYTF.

The chain recombines TRBV6-5 with TRBJ1-5; D remains unclear. V was cut by 5 bases and J by 0 bases, with 11 bases left in between. The CDR3 runs 15 residues. The germline gives CDR1 MNHEY, CDR2 SVGAGI. In DNA form, the CDR3 reads TGTGCCAGCAGTGCAACTGCTTATAGCAATCAGCCCCAGCATTTT. It encodes CASSATAYSNQPQHF.

V and J are TRBV29-1 and TRBJ1-2; tentative D call: TRBD1 (6 bases). The CDR3 extends over 13 amino acids. The germline V gene encodes CDR1 SQVTM and CDR2 ANQGSEA. Trimming shortened V by 3 bases and J by 4 bases, and 12 bases separated the two germline ends. The CDR3 reads CSVELTGIYGYTF. CDR3 sequence (DNA): TGCAGCGTTGAGCTTACAGGGATCTATGGCTACACCTTC.

This sequence joins TRBV9 and TRBJ1-1; no firm D call. V lost 0 bases, J lost 5 bases, and 14 bases lay in between. Looked up from germline, CDR1 is SGDLS and CDR2 is YYNGEE. This CDR3 contains 15 residues. CDR3 sequence: CASSVEDSRLTEAFF. The CDR3 coding sequence is TGTGCCAGCAGCGTAGAGGACTCCCGATTGACTGAAGCTTTCTTT.

CDR3 residues: CASSRKPRQGRTEAFF. In nucleotides, the CDR3 is TGCGCCAGCAGCCGGAAACCCAGACAGGGGCGCACTGAAGCTTTCTTT. The gene calls are TRBV4-1 and TRBJ1-1; TRBD1 agrees at 8 bases. The CDR3 spans 16 residues. Germline V gene data show CDR1 as MGHRA and CDR2 as YSYEKL. Trimming took 4 bases from V and 4 from J; bases not matched to a gene: 11.

The V gene is TRBV6-5, the J gene TRBJ2-7, with 7 bases fitting TRBD2. The CDR3 length is 12 residues. From germline, CDR1 is MNHEY and CDR2 SVGAGI. The V gene end was trimmed by 7 bases and the J gene end by 1 base; junction bases not matched to a gene: 1. CDR3 residues: CASTSGSYEQYF. The DNA of the CDR3 is TGTGCCAGCACTAGCGGATCCTACGAGCAGTACTTC.

This clone was detected only once. The chain has TRBV5-6 and TRBJ2-7; maybe TRBD1 (6 bases). The CDR3 totals 15 residues. Per germline, CDR1 SGHDT and CDR2 YYEEEE. Trimming stripped 2 bases from V and 2 bases from J, with 14 bases between. The CDR3 bases are TGTGCCAGCAGCTTCCGGGACATTTATCCCTACGAGCAGTACTTC. Protein product: CASSFRDIYPYEQYF.

This chain joins TRBV27 and TRBJ2-7; 7 bases match TRBD2. CDR3 length equals 16 residues. Trimming cost V 3 bases and J 1 base; bases outside gene matches: 9. Germline values: CDR1 MNHEY, CDR2 SMNVEV (reference sequence). Here the CDR3 reads CASSFQKVAGSYEQYF. The CDR3 DNA sequence: TGTGCCAGCAGTTTCCAGAAAGTAGCGGGTTCCTACGAGCAGTACTTC.

The chain couples TRBV6-1 to TRBJ2-5; 9 positions match TRBD1. V was clipped by 5 bases and J by 4 bases; unmatched bases: 8. Germline V lookup: CDR1 MNHNS, CDR2 SASEGT. The CDR3 extends over 15 amino acids. This CDR3 reads CASSWSRDRVETQYF. CDR3 DNA: TGTGCCAGCAGTTGGTCCCGGGACAGGGTAGAGACCCAGTACTTC.

The chain links TRBV19 to TRBJ2-7; 9 bases are shared with TRBD2. This CDR3 has 15 residues. Germline lookup yields CDR1 LNHDA and CDR2 SQIVND (reference sequence). The trim removed 5 bases at V and 2 bases at J, leaving 7 bases unmatched. CDR3 residues: CASSLLAGEPYEQYF. The CDR3 DNA sequence: TGTGCCAGTAGTTTATTAGCGGGAGAACCCTACGAGCAGTACTTC.

The chain uses TRBV2 and TRBJ2-3; 9 nucleotides align to TRBD2. V was clipped by 8 bases and J by 4 bases; unmatched bases: 4. CDR3 length equals 13 residues. Germline CDR1 SNHLY, CDR2 FYNNEI. This CDR3 is CASCSGRADTQYF. The CDR3 nucleotides read TGTGCCAGCTGTAGCGGGAGAGCAGATACGCAGTATTTT.

This chain uses TRBV6-5 with TRBJ2-1; TRBD2 agrees at 7 bases. V shed 3 bases and J 5 bases; nucleotides not matched to a gene: 4. Germline assignment: CDR1 MNHEY and CDR2 SVGAGI. The CDR3 extends over 14 amino acids. CDR3 sequence (DNA): TGTGCCAGCAGTTATGTAGCGGGTGACAATGAGCAGTTCTTC. It codes for CASSYVAGDNEQFF.

The chain uses TRBV9 and TRBJ1-2; no reliable D call. With 2 bases removed from V and 2 bases from J, the gap between germline ends came to 7 bases. The CDR3 sequence is 13 residues long. Germline-derived CDR1 and CDR2 are SGDLS and YYNGEE. The CDR3 here is CASSVYSNYGYTF. The CDR3 region has the DNA TGTGCCAGCAGCGTTTACTCAAACTATGGCTACACCTTC.

The chain is built from TRBV19 and TRBJ1-2; D is possibly TRBD1 (6 bases). V was shortened by 7 bases and J by 8 bases, with 26 bases between the two germline ends. Looked up from germline, CDR1 is LNHDA and CDR2 is SQIVND (reference sequence). CDR3 size: 16 residues. The CDR3 loop is CASNLLGGKGVRGYTF. CDR3 bases: TGTGCCAGTAATCTATTGGGTGGTAAGGGGGTCCGGGGCTACACCTTC. The variable domain in full, completed from reference TRBV19 and TRBJ1-2, reads DGGITQSPKYLFRKEGQNVTLSCEQNLNHDAMYWYRQDPGQGLRLIYYSQIVNDFQKGDIAEGYSVSREKKESFPLTVTSAQKNPTAFYLCASNLLGGKGVRGYTFGSGTRLTVV.